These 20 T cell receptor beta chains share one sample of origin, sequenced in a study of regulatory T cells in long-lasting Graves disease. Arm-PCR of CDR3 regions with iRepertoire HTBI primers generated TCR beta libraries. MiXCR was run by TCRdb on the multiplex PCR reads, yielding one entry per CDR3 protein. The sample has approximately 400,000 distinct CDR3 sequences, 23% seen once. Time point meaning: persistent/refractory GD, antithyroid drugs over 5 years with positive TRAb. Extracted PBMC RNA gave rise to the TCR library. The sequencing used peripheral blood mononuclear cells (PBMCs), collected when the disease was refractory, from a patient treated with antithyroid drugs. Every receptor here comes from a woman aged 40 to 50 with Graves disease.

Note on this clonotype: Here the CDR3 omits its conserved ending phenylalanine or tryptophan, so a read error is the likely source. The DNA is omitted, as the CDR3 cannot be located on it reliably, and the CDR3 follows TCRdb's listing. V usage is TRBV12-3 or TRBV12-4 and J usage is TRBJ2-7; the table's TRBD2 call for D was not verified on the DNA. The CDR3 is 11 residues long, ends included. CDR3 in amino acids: CASSFLIRLAG.

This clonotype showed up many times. CDR3 loop: CASSFNHPGMAYEQYF. CDR3 sequence (DNA): TGTGCCAGCAGTTTCAATCACCCGGGAATGGCCTACGAGCAGTACTTC. The chain recombines TRBV27 with TRBJ2-7; weak D call: TRBD2 (5 bases). The CDR3 is 16 residues long. Trimming pared 3 bases from V and 2 bases from J, leaving 17 bases between. Germline V gives CDR1 MNHEY, CDR2 SMNVEV (reference sequence).

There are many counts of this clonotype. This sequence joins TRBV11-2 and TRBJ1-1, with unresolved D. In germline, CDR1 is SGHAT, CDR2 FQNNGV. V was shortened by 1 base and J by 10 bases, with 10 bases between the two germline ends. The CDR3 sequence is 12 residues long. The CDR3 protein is CASSLGGVGAFF. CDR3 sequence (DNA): TGTGCCAGCAGCTTAGGAGGAGTCGGAGCTTTCTTT.

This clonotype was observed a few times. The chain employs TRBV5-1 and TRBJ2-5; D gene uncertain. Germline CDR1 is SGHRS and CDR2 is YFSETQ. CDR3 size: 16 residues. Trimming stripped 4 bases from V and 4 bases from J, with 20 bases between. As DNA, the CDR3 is TGCGCCAGCAGCCTTGGATACAGCAGCTACATAGAGACCCAGTACTTC. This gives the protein CASSLGYSSYIETQYF.

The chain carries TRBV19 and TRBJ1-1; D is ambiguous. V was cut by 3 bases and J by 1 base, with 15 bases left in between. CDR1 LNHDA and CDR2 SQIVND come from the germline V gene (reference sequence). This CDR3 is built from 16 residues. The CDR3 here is CASSMGSSRKNTEAFF. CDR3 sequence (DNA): TGTGCCAGTAGTATGGGGTCTTCCAGGAAGAACACTGAAGCTTTCTTT.

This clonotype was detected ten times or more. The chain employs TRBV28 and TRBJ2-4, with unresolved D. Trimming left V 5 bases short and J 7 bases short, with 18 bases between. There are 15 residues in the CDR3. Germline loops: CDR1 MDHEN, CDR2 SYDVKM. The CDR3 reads CASSQPGWGFNIQYF. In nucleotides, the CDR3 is TGTGCCAGCAGTCAGCCGGGTTGGGGTTTTAACATTCAGTACTTC.

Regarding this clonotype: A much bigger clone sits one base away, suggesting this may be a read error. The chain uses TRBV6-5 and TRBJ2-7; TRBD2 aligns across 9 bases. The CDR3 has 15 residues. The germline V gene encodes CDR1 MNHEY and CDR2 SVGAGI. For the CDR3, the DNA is TGTGCCAGCAGTTTAGGACTAGCGCCTATCTACGAGCAGTGCTTC. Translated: CASSLGLAPIYEQCF.

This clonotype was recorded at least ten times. The CDR3: CASSQGYSNQPQHF. The CDR3 coding sequence is TGTGCCAGCAGTCAGGGGTATAGCAATCAGCCCCAGCATTTT. This chain links TRBV6-1 with TRBJ1-5; tentative D call: TRBD1 (6 bases). This CDR3 spans 14 amino acids. Germline V gene lookup returns CDR1 MNHNS and CDR2 SASEGT. With 5 bases removed from V and 0 bases from J, the gap between germline ends came to 8 bases.

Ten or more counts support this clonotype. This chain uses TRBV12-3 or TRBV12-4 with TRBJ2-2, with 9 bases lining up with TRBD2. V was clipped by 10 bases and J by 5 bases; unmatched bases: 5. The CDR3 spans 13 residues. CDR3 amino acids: CATQREVTGELFF. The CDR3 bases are TGTGCCACTCAGCGGGAGGTAACCGGGGAGCTGTTTTTT.

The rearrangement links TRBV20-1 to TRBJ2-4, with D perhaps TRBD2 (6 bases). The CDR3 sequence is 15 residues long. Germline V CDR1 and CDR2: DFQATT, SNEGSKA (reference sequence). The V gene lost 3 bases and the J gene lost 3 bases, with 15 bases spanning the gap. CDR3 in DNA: TGCAGTGCTAGTTTCTTGTCGGGACTCAAAAACATTCAGTACTTC. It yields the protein CSASFLSGLKNIQYF.

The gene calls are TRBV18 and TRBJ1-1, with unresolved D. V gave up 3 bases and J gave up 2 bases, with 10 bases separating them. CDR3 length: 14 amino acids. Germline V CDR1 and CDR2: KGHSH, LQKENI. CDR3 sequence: CASSPIKDNTEAFF. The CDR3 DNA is TGTGCCAGCTCACCCATAAAGGATAACACTGAAGCTTTCTTT.

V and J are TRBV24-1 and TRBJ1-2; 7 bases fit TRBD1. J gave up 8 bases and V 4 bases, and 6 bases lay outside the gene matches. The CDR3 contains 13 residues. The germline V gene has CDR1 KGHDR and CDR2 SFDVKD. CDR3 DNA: TGTGCCACCAGTGAACTGACAGGGAGCGGCTACACCTTC. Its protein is CATSELTGSGYTF.

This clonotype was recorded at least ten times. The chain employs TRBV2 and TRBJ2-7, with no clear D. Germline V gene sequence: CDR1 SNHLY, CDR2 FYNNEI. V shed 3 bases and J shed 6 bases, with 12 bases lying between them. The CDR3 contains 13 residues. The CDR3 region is CASSDRSWGEQYF. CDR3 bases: TGTGCCAGCAGTGACCGATCCTGGGGCGAGCAGTACTTC.

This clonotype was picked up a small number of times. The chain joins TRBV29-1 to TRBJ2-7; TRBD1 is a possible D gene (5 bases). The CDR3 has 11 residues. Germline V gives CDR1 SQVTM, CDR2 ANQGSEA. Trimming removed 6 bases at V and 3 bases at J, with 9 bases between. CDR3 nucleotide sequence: TGCAGCGTCTTACAGGTCTACGAGCAGTACTTC. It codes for CSVLQVYEQYF.

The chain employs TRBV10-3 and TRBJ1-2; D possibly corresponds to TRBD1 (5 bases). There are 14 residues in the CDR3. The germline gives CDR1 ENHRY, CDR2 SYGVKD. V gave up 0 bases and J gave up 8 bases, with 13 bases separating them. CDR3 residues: CAISESLRGKGYTF. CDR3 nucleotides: TGTGCCATCAGTGAGTCCCTACGGGGGAAAGGCTACACCTTC.

The CDR3 here is CASSPTSGRPYEQYF. The CDR3 region has the DNA TGTGCCAGCAGCCCCACTAGCGGGAGACCCTACGAGCAGTACTTC. The chain has TRBV5-6 and TRBJ2-7; 11 bases align to TRBD2. The CDR3 sequence is 15 residues long. Trimming at V came to 4 bases and at J to 2 bases, leaving 5 bases not matched to a gene. Germline lookup yields CDR1 SGHDT and CDR2 YYEEEE. The variable domain in full, with the rest retrieved from reference TRBV5-6 and TRBJ2-7, is DAGVTQSPTHLIKTRGQQVTLRCSPKSGHDTVSWYQQALGQGPQFIFQYYEEEERQRGNFPDRFSGHQFPNYSSELNVNALLLGDSALYLCASSPTSGRPYEQYFGPGTRLTVT.

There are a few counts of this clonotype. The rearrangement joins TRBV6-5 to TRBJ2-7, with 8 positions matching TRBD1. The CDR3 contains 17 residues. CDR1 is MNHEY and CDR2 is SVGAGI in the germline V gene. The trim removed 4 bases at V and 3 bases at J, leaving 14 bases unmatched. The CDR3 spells CASSFHPDRGRGYEQYF. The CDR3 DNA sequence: TGTGCCAGCAGTTTCCATCCCGACAGGGGACGCGGCTACGAGCAGTACTTC.

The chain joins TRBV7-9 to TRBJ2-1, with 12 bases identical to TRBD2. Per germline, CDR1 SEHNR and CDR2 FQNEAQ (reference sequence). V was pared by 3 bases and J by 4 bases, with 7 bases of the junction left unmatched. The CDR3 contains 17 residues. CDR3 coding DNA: TGTGCCAGCAGCTTGGACCTACTAGCGGGAGGATACAATGAGCAGTTCTTC. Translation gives CASSLDLLAGGYNEQFF.

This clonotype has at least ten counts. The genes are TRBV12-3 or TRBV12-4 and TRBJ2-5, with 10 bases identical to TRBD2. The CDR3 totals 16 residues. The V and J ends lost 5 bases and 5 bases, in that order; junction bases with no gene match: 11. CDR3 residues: CASSPGLAVDGETQYF. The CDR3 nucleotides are TGTGCCAGCAGTCCTGGACTAGCGGTAGACGGCGAGACCCAGTACTTC.

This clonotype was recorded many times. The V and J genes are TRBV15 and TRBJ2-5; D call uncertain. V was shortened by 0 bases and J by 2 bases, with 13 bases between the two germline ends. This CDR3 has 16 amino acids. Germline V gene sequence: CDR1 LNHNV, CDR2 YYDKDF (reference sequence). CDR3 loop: CATSREPPQYQETQYF. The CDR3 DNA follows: TGTGCCACCAGCAGAGAACCCCCGCAGTATCAAGAGACCCAGTACTTC.